This TCR beta chain is drawn from a study of blood T cells in healthy people across ages. Findings and caveats of the study: The unknown donor CMV status may have confounded expanded clonotype changes.

Unmatched junction bases numbered 10, after V lost 5 bases and J lost 5 bases. The CDR3 extends over 17 amino acids. Germline lookup yields CDR1 SEHNR and CDR2 FQNEAQ (reference sequence). Only a few counts were recorded for this clonotype. Antigen specificity is unknown. Together with a sample-barcoded 5' primer, a J-beta primer mix was included in a second PCR lasting roughly 6 to 12 cycles. TCRdb recomputed calls from the 5' RACE reads with MiXCR, one row per CDR3 protein. The repertoire holds hundreds of thousands of distinct CDR3 sequences, with under 70% as singletons. Material for sequencing was blood. The sequence was collected from a man in his fifties or sixties in good health. The chain links TRBV7-9 to TRBJ2-3; 13 bases are a match to TRBD2. In DNA form, the CDR3 reads TGTGCCAGCAGCCAAGGACTAGCGGGGGCTTCCATAGATACGCAGTATTTT. Protein: CASSQGLAGASIDTQYF.